Listed below are T cell receptor beta chains from one sample, sequenced in a study of blood T cell repertoires in COVID-19. Some clones are missing from TCRdb's copy, which holds only in-frame ones; the method was immunoSEQ multiplex PCR. The sample includes approximately 150,000 clones, more than 75% of them seen just once. The material sequenced was PBMCs or T cells enriched from blood (not recorded which). These receptors were collected from a middle-aged man who had recovered from COVID-19. CDR3s include the opening cysteine and the closing phenylalanine or tryptophan. D genes are given only for firm matches. Clone size appears in some rows only: once, few, many, or a class for an expanded clone.

d_gene,v_gene,abundance,j_gene,len,CDR3aa,CDR3nt
TRBD1,TRBV30,NA,TRBJ1-2,14,CAWSARDREYGYTF,TGTGCCTGGAGTGCCCGGGACAGGGAGTATGGCTACACCTTC
TRBD1,TRBV6-1,few,TRBJ2-2,15,CASSESTGGTGELFF,TGTGCCAGCAGTGAAAGTACAGGGGGGACCGGGGAGCTGTTTTTT
NA,TRBV2,NA,TRBJ2-4,14,CASSEARPLNIQYF,TGTGCCAGCAGTGAAGCCAGGCCCCTCAACATTCAGTACTTC
NA,TRBV7-7,NA,TRBJ2-3,16,CASSPRPTPAADTQYF,TGTGCCAGCAGCCCCCGCCCTACCCCAGCGGCAGATACGCAGTATTTT
NA,TRBV12-3/TRBV12-4,few,TRBJ1-5,13,CASSPYRVQPQHF,TGTGCCAGCAGCCCCTACAGGGTTCAGCCCCAGCATTTT
TRBD1,TRBV11-2,NA,TRBJ1-1,14,CASSPQGAYTEAFF,TGTGCCAGCAGCCCGCAGGGGGCGTATACTGAAGCTTTCTTT
NA,TRBV7-9,NA,TRBJ1-2,13,CASSFLPGYGYTF,TGTGCCAGCAGCTTCTTGCCAGGGTATGGCTACACCTTC
NA,TRBV9,NA,TRBJ1-6,12,CASSYSGSPLHF,TGTGCCAGCAGCTATAGCGGTTCACCCCTCCACTTT
TRBD2,TRBV5-1,NA,TRBJ2-5,16,CASSTGLAGGLETQYF,TGCGCCAGCAGCACGGGACTAGCGGGGGGTCTGGAGACCCAGTACTTC
TRBD1,TRBV25-1,NA,TRBJ1-4,15,CASSETGRGGEKLFF,TGTGCCAGCAGTGAAACTGGGAGAGGGGGCGAAAAACTGTTTTTT
TRBD1,TRBV19,few,TRBJ2-6,19,CASRHLDGQDLSGANVLTF,TGTGCCAGTAGACACCTCGACGGACAGGACCTCTCTGGGGCCAACGTCCTGACTTTC
NA,TRBV5-4,NA,TRBJ2-5,17,CASSWGSGTHKLGTQYF,TGTGCCAGCAGCTGGGGGTCAGGGACTCACAAATTGGGGACCCAGTACTTC
TRBD2,TRBV5-1,NA,TRBJ2-3,16,CASSYPSGGVEDTQYF,TGCGCCAGCTCCTACCCGAGCGGGGGGGTCGAAGATACGCAGTATTTT
NA,TRBV19,NA,TRBJ1-5,18,CASSIGVWPTNSNQPQHF,TGTGCCAGTAGTATCGGGGTTTGGCCAACTAATAGCAATCAGCCCCAGCATTTT
TRBD2,TRBV5-8,NA,TRBJ2-1,16,CASSDAGTISYNEQFF,TGTGCCAGCAGCGACGCCGGGACTATCTCCTACAATGAGCAGTTCTTC
NA,TRBV5-4,NA,TRBJ1-2,12,CASSFIQNGYTF,TGTGCCAGCAGCTTCATACAGAATGGCTACACCTTC
TRBD2,TRBV30,NA,TRBJ2-2,15,CAWNLAGTSPGELFF,TGTGCCTGGAATTTAGCGGGGACTAGCCCCGGGGAGCTGTTTTTT
TRBD1,TRBV5-1,NA,TRBJ2-5,15,CASSLTGTGGETQYF,TGCGCCAGCAGCTTAACCGGGACAGGGGGGGAGACCCAGTACTTC
TRBD1,TRBV5-1,NA,TRBJ1-1,19,CASSLGLMPQGASHTEAFF,TGCGCCAGCAGCTTGGGATTGATGCCTCAGGGGGCGTCCCACACTGAAGCTTTCTTT
TRBD1,TRBV6-2/TRBV6-3,NA,TRBJ2-7,14,CASSVGQETYEQYF,TGTGCCAGCAGTGTAGGACAGGAGACCTACGAGCAGTACTTC
NA,TRBV5-8,NA,TRBJ1-1,16,CASSWVRQATNTEAFF,TGTGCCAGCAGCTGGGTTAGACAGGCGACGAACACTGAAGCTTTCTTT
TRBD1,TRBV19,once,TRBJ1-1,13,CASSPDRDTEAFF,TGTGCCAGTAGTCCGGACAGGGACACTGAAGCTTTCTTT
TRBD2,TRBV28,NA,TRBJ2-3,16,CASSSGLAGGRDTQYF,TGTGCCAGCAGTTCGGGACTAGCGGGGGGCCGAGATACGCAGTATTTT
NA,TRBV25-1,NA,TRBJ1-5,15,CASSGRQYSNQPQHF,TGTGCCAGCAGTGGAAGACAGTATAGCAATCAGCCCCAGCATTTT
NA,TRBV11-2,once,TRBJ2-1,16,CASSLERGQVYNEQFF,TGTGCCAGCAGCTTAGAACGAGGACAAGTTTACAATGAGCAGTTCTTC
NA,TRBV5-8,NA,TRBJ2-1,16,CASSRGDSSSYNEQFF,TGTGCCAGCAGCAGGGGGGACAGTAGCTCCTACAATGAGCAGTTCTTC
NA,TRBV5-1,NA,TRBJ2-3,15,CASSLAQDSTDTQYF,TGCGCCAGCAGCTTGGCACAAGATAGCACAGATACGCAGTATTTT
TRBD2,TRBV7-9,NA,TRBJ2-7,15,CASSLDGGNSYEQYF,TGTGCCAGCAGCTTAGACGGGGGGAACTCCTACGAGCAGTACTTC
NA,TRBV2,few,TRBJ2-2,13,CASSQEGAGELFF,TGTGCCAGCAGTCAGGAGGGCGCCGGGGAGCTGTTTTTT
NA,TRBV12-3/TRBV12-4,medium-sized,TRBJ2-7,11,CASRGFFEQYF,TGTGCCAGTAGAGGGTTCTTCGAGCAGTACTTC
TRBD2,TRBV10-3,NA,TRBJ2-3,14,CATSGGPSTDTQYF,TGTGCCACTAGCGGAGGTCCTAGCACAGATACGCAGTATTTT
TRBD2,TRBV4-1,NA,TRBJ2-3,17,CASSQTLAGGPGDTQYF,TGCGCCAGCAGCCAGACGTTAGCGGGGGGGCCAGGAGATACGCAGTATTTT
TRBD2,TRBV6-5,NA,TRBJ2-1,15,CASTSGGDTRNEQFF,TGTGCCAGCACTTCGGGGGGGGATACGAGAAATGAGCAGTTCTTC
TRBD1,TRBV5-1,few,TRBJ1-2,14,CASSLTQGANGYTF,TGCGCCAGCAGCTTGACCCAGGGGGCGAATGGCTACACCTTC
NA,TRBV3-1/TRBV3-2,many,TRBJ2-1,13,CASSQASPNEQFF,TGTGCCAGCAGCCAAGCTTCCCCGAATGAGCAGTTCTTC
NA,TRBV19,NA,TRBJ1-1,13,CAANTPGVTEAFF,TGTGCCGCTAACACCCCAGGGGTCACTGAAGCTTTCTTT
TRBD1,TRBV5-1,NA,TRBJ1-2,17,CASRRTGERGPNYGYTF,TGCGCCAGCAGGCGGACAGGGGAGCGGGGGCCTAACTATGGCTACACCTTC
TRBD1,TRBV4-1,NA,TRBJ1-2,16,CASSQVSMGQGAGNTF,TGCGCCAGCAGCCAAGTCTCGATGGGACAGGGGGCGGGTAACACCTTC
TRBD2,TRBV11-2,NA,TRBJ2-7,15,CASSLASGGSYEQYF,TGTGCCAGCAGCTTAGCTAGCGGGGGGTCCTACGAGCAGTACTTC
TRBD1,TRBV9,NA,TRBJ2-2,15,CASSAGQAPTGELFF,TGTGCCAGCAGTGCGGGACAGGCACCCACCGGGGAGCTGTTTTTT